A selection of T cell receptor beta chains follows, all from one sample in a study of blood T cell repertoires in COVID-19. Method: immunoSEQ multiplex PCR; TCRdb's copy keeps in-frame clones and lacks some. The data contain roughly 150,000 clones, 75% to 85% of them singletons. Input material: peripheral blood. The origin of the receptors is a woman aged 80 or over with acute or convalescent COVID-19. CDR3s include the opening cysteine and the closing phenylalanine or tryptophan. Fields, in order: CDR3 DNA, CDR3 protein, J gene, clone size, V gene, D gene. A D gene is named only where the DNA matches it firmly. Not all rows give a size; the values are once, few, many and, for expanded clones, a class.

TGTGCCAGCTCTGCAGGGGGAATGGACTATGGCTACACCTTC | CASSAGGMDYGYTF | TRBJ1-2 | NA | TRBV18 | TRBD1
TGTGCCAGTAGACCTGACAGAAACTATGGCTACACCTTC | CASRPDRNYGYTF | TRBJ1-2 | NA | TRBV19 | NA
TGCGCCAGCAGCTGGGAGGGACTAGCGATAGAGACCCAGTACTTC | CASSWEGLAIETQYF | TRBJ2-5 | few | TRBV5-1 | TRBD2
TGTGCCAGCAGTTACTCGGACAGGGGTAAGACCCAGTACTTC | CASSYSDRGKTQYF | TRBJ2-5 | few | TRBV28 | TRBD1
TGTGCCAGCAGTTACTCGCTGAGCGCGGACACCGGGGAGCTGTTTTTT | CASSYSLSADTGELFF | TRBJ2-2 | NA | TRBV6-5 | NA
TGCGCCAGCAGCCACCGGATAAGAGGGAACTATGGCTACACCTTC | CASSHRIRGNYGYTF | TRBJ1-2 | NA | TRBV4-1 | NA
TGTGCCAGCAGGGACAGGGAGAGTGAAAAACTGTTTTTT | CASRDRESEKLFF | TRBJ1-4 | NA | TRBV6-5 | TRBD1
TGTGCCAGCAGCGCGACAGATACGCAGTATTTT | CASSATDTQYF | TRBJ2-3 | NA | TRBV3-1/TRBV3-2 | NA
TGCGCCAGCAGCCAAGAACGGTATAGCAATCAGCCCCAGCATTTT | CASSQERYSNQPQHF | TRBJ1-5 | NA | TRBV4-1 | NA
TGTGCCAGCATTTTCCGGGGGACCGAGCGGGGGGCCAGCACAGATACGCAGTATTTT | CASIFRGTERGASTDTQYF | TRBJ2-3 | NA | TRBV2 | TRBD2
TGTGCCACGGGACAGGCCTCTGGAAACACCATATATTTT | CATGQASGNTIYF | TRBJ1-3 | NA | TRBV6-6 | TRBD1
TGTGCCAGCAGCCAGGGACTAGCGGGGAACTACGAGCAGTACTTC | CASSQGLAGNYEQYF | TRBJ2-7 | NA | TRBV3-1/TRBV3-2 | TRBD2
TGTGCCAGCAGCTTAGTTACGGGGGCTGGAAACACCATATATTTT | CASSLVTGAGNTIYF | TRBJ1-3 | NA | TRBV7-2 | NA
TGTGCCAGCAGTGACATGGGGGCTCGAAGCAATCAGCCCCAGCATTTT | CASSDMGARSNQPQHF | TRBJ1-5 | NA | TRBV6-4 | NA
TGTGCCAGCAGCTCCCCGGGGACTAGCGGGAGGCCCGGGGAGCTGTTTTTT | CASSSPGTSGRPGELFF | TRBJ2-2 | NA | TRBV7-8 | TRBD2
TGTGCCAGCAGTGAATATCCCTCGCGCTATAATTCACCCCTCCACTTT | CASSEYPSRYNSPLHF | TRBJ1-6 | NA | TRBV25-1 | NA
TGTGCCAGCAGTTCGGGCGGGGGTTTTTACGAGCAGTACTTC | CASSSGGGFYEQYF | TRBJ2-7 | NA | TRBV6-6 | TRBD2
TGTGCCAGCAGCGCCCCGACTAGTACCGAGCAGTACTTC | CASSAPTSTEQYF | TRBJ2-7 | once | TRBV9 | NA
TGTGCCAGCAGCTTAGTTGTCGCGGGAGGTCAAGAGACCCAGTACTTC | CASSLVVAGGQETQYF | TRBJ2-5 | NA | TRBV11-2 | TRBD2
TGTGCCAGCAGTTTGACGGGGACAGGGGCGTACGAGCAGTACTTC | CASSLTGTGAYEQYF | TRBJ2-7 | NA | TRBV5-5 | TRBD1
TGTGCCAGCAGACATGACAGGCAACCCTCCTACGAGCAGTACTTC | CASRHDRQPSYEQYF | TRBJ2-7 | NA | TRBV6-5 | NA
TGCAGCGTTGAGACGGCGGGAATCAACTATGGCTACACCTTC | CSVETAGINYGYTF | TRBJ1-2 | few | TRBV29-1 | NA
TGTGCCACCAGCAGGACTAGCAGGGAGACCCAGTACTTC | CATSRTSRETQYF | TRBJ2-5 | NA | TRBV15 | TRBD2
TGTGCCAGTAGGGGCCTAATGAACACTGAAGCTTTCTTT | CASRGLMNTEAFF | TRBJ1-1 | NA | TRBV19 | NA
TGCGCCAGCAGCCAAGGTCCCCCAGGGCCCGAAGCTTTCTTT | CASSQGPPGPEAFF | TRBJ1-1 | NA | TRBV4-1 | NA
TGTGCCAGCAGTCCCCGGGTTCCTAATGAAAAACTGTTTTTT | CASSPRVPNEKLFF | TRBJ1-4 | NA | TRBV27 | NA
TGTGCCAGCAGCCAAGGTGGTGGGGGCAGCACTGAAGCTTTCTTT | CASSQGGGGSTEAFF | TRBJ1-1 | NA | TRBV3-1/TRBV3-2 | NA
TGTGCCAGCAGTTCCTACTTCAACTACAGGGTTGGAGATACGCAGTATTTT | CASSSYFNYRVGDTQYF | TRBJ2-3 | few | TRBV28 | NA
TGTGCCAGCAGTTACTCGGGGACTCCCTATTTT | CASSYSGTPYF | TRBJ2-3 | once | TRBV6-6 | NA
TGTGCCACCAGTGATAAACACAGGGATGGCTACACCTTC | CATSDKHRDGYTF | TRBJ1-2 | NA | TRBV24-1 | NA
TGTGCCAGCAGCCCTTACGGGACAGGAGGGAAAAACACTGAAGCTTTCTTT | CASSPYGTGGKNTEAFF | TRBJ1-1 | NA | TRBV7-9 | TRBD1
TGTGCCAGCAGCCGCGCTGGCGGTAGCTCCTACAATGAGCAGTTCTTC | CASSRAGGSSYNEQFF | TRBJ2-1 | NA | TRBV5-4 | NA
TGTGCCAGCAGTGAAGGTTCGCCAGGGAACTATGGCTACACCTTC | CASSEGSPGNYGYTF | TRBJ1-2 | NA | TRBV2 | NA
TGTGCCAGCAGCTCGAGACAGGGGAGCCCCAATTCACCCCTCCACTTT | CASSSRQGSPNSPLHF | TRBJ1-6 | NA | TRBV13 | TRBD1
TGTGCCAGCAGCGACCCTACACAGGGCACAGATACGCAGTATTTT | CASSDPTQGTDTQYF | TRBJ2-3 | NA | TRBV2 | NA
TGTGCCAGCTGGGGGGGGACAGGGGCTGTAACTAATGAAAAACTGTTTTTT | CASWGGTGAVTNEKLFF | TRBJ1-4 | NA | TRBV7-8 | TRBD1
TGTGGGACAGGGTCTAACTATGGCTACACCTTC | CGTGSNYGYTF | TRBJ1-2 | few | TRBV2 | TRBD1
TGTGCCAGCAGCGTGGGACAAATTAATGAAAAACTGTTTTTT | CASSVGQINEKLFF | TRBJ1-4 | NA | TRBV28 | NA
TGTGCTAGCAGCCCGAGGAGGAGCTCCTATAATTCACCCCTCCACTTT | CASSPRRSSYNSPLHF | TRBJ1-6 | NA | TRBV3-1/TRBV3-2 | NA